Presented here are 29 T cell receptor beta chains from one specimen sequenced in a study of blood T cell repertoires in COVID-19. The protocol was immunoSEQ multiplex PCR, while the TCRdb copy is restricted to in-frame clones and leaves out a portion. The data hold under 300,000 clones, with 84% observed a single time. Sequencing was carried out using peripheral blood. These receptors were obtained from a middle-aged woman who had recovered from COVID-19.

The chain uses TRBV12-3 or TRBV12-4 and TRBJ1-6; 7 positions agree with TRBD1. The CDR3 is made up of 13 amino acids. V lost 5 bases and J lost 9; bases outside the gene matches: 4. CDR3 nucleotides: TGTGCCAGCAGTGGGGACAGAGGTTCACCCCTCCACTTT. Translated: CASSGDRGSPLHF.

The V and J genes are TRBV6-5 and TRBJ1-2, with 9 nucleotides matching TRBD1. The CDR3 runs to 15 residues. Germline CDR1 and CDR2: MNHEY and SVGAGI. V lost 0 bases and J lost 8; bases outside the gene matches: 7. The CDR3 DNA is TGTGCCAGCAGTTACTCACAGGGGGCAGGGCGGGGCTACACCTTC. Protein sequence: CASSYSQGAGRGYTF.

The chain combines TRBV19 with TRBJ2-3; a possible D gene is TRBD1 (6 bases). V dropped 8 bases and J dropped 1 base, with 16 bases sitting between them. Germline V gene data show CDR1 as LNHDA and CDR2 as SQIVND (reference sequence). The CDR3 covers 15 residues. This CDR3 reads CASGSRGRGTDTQYF. The CDR3, as DNA: TGTGCCAGTGGTTCCAGGGGCCGGGGCACAGATACGCAGTATTTT. The full variable domain, its missing parts supplied by reference TRBV19 and TRBJ2-3, is DGGITQSPKYLFRKEGQNVTLSCEQNLNHDAMYWYRQDPGQGLRLIYYSQIVNDFQKGDIAEGYSVSREKKESFPLTVTSAQKNPTAFYLCASGSRGRGTDTQYFGPGTRLTVL.

This chain links TRBV28 with TRBJ2-5, with D possibly matching TRBD2 (5 bases). Trimming removed 6 bases at V and 7 bases at J, with 9 bases between. The CDR3 has 11 residues. Germline V lookup: CDR1 MDHEN, CDR2 SYDVKM. CDR3 coding DNA: TGTGCCAGCAGCACCCGGGGGACCCAGTACTTC. This sequence encodes CASSTRGTQYF.

This clone was seen just once. V usage is TRBV11-3 and J usage is TRBJ2-5; perhaps TRBD1 as D (5 bases). There are 14 residues in the CDR3. CDR1 is SGHNT and CDR2 is YENEEA in the germline V gene. V was cut by 2 bases and J by 1 base, with 8 bases left in between. CDR3 region: CASSLTGPQETQYF. The CDR3 nucleotides read TGTGCCAGCAGCTTAACAGGACCCCAAGAGACCCAGTACTTC.

The chain carries TRBV28 and TRBJ1-3; D call uncertain. The V gene's germline CDR1 is MDHEN and CDR2 SYDVKM. The V gene lost 2 bases and the J gene lost 7 bases, with 9 bases spanning the gap. The CDR3 is 13 residues long. The CDR3 here is CASSLGQLNTIYF. Here the CDR3 DNA reads TGTGCCAGCAGTTTAGGGCAGCTTAACACCATATATTTT.

V is TRBV6-5 and J is TRBJ1-1; D gene unclear. Trimming took 6 bases from V and 4 from J, leaving 12 bases between them. CDR3 length: 13 residues. The germline CDR1 and CDR2 sequences are MNHEY and SVGAGI. The CDR3 spells CASRPRRRTEAFF. The CDR3 coding sequence is TGTGCCAGCAGACCTAGAAGGCGCACTGAAGCTTTCTTT.

The chain uses TRBV5-8 and TRBJ1-5; 7 nucleotides align to TRBD1. After removal of 4 bases from V and 0 bases from J, the junction contained 7 bases not matched to a gene. The CDR3 consists of 16 residues. CDR1 and CDR2 from the germline V gene are SGHTS and YDEGEE. The CDR3 coding sequence is TGTGCCAGCAGCCACTCGACAGGGACTAGCAATCAGCCCCAGCATTTT. As protein: CASSHSTGTSNQPQHF.

The chain has TRBV5-1 and TRBJ2-5; possible D gene TRBD2, 6 bases. V was cut by 0 bases and J by 4 bases, with 16 bases left in between. CDR1 is SGHRS and CDR2 is YFSETQ in the germline V gene. CDR3 size: 16 residues. CDR3 nucleotides: TGCGCCAGCAGCTTGGTTGGGGCCACGGAGGGAGAGACCCAGTACTTC. Amino acids: CASSLVGATEGETQYF.

The rearrangement joins TRBV14 to TRBJ2-3, with D tentatively TRBD2 (5 bases). Germline-derived CDR1 and CDR2 are SGHDN and FVKESK. The length of the CDR3 is 18 residues. Trimming took off 3 bases at V and 1 base at J, with 20 bases between the two ends. In nucleotides, the CDR3 is TGTGCCAGCAGCCATCAAATTCCCCGGAGGCAGGGCACAGATACGCAGTATTTT. It encodes CASSHQIPRRQGTDTQYF. Complete variable domain (other parts from reference TRBV14 and TRBJ2-3): EAGVTQFPSHSVIEKGQTVTLRCDPISGHDNLYWYRRVMGKEIKFLLHFVKESKQDESGMPNNRFLAERTGGTYSTLKVQPAELEDSGVYFCASSHQIPRRQGTDTQYFGPGTRLTVL.

This chain links TRBV5-1 with TRBJ1-1; weak D call: TRBD1 (5 bases). Trimming shortened V by 4 bases and J by 4 bases, and 14 bases separated the two germline ends. CDR1 and CDR2 from the germline V gene are SGHRS and YFSETQ. CDR3 size: 14 residues. The CDR3 DNA reads TGCGCCAGCAGCCTACAGGATTGGGTCACTGAAGCTTTCTTT. This sequence encodes CASSLQDWVTEAFF.

This clone was counted once. The rearrangement joins TRBV7-8 to TRBJ2-2, with D tentatively TRBD1 (6 bases). Between the trimmed V and J ends, which lost 5 bases and 2 bases, there was a span of 12 bases. The germline V gene encodes CDR1 SGHVS and CDR2 FQNEAQ. The CDR3 loop spans 15 amino acids. The CDR3 sequence is CASSARGGNTGELFF. The CDR3 region has the DNA TGTGCCAGCAGCGCCCGAGGGGGAAACACCGGGGAGCTGTTTTTT.

The V and J genes are TRBV18 and TRBJ2-1, with 10 bases matching TRBD1. The V and J ends lost 3 bases and 4 bases, in that order; junction bases with no gene match: 9. The CDR3 loop spans 17 amino acids. The germline gives CDR1 KGHSH, CDR2 LQKENI. This CDR3 reads CASSPPTGQGTYNEQFF. As DNA, the CDR3 is TGTGCCAGCTCACCTCCTACGGGACAGGGGACTTACAATGAGCAGTTCTTC.

CDR3 residues: CASSRTGMNTEAFF. The CDR3 coding sequence is TGTGCCAGCAGCCGGACAGGGATGAACACTGAAGCTTTCTTT. The J gene is TRBJ1-1, the V gene TRBV5-5, with TRBD1 matching over 8 bases. CDR3 length equals 14 residues. Germline CDR1 reads SGHKS; CDR2 reads YYEKEE (reference sequence). The ends lost 4 bases at V and 0 bases at J; junction bases unmatched: 2.

The gene calls are TRBV2 and TRBJ2-4; D call uncertain. This CDR3 has 15 residues. CDR1 is SNHLY and CDR2 is FYNNEI in the germline V gene. V dropped 2 bases and J dropped 0 bases, with 8 bases sitting between them. CDR3 bases: TGTGCCAGCAGTGAACTAGGCATAGCCAAAAACATTCAGTACTTC. Its protein is CASSELGIAKNIQYF.

The genes are TRBV2 and TRBJ1-4; 8 bases match TRBD1. V shed 7 bases, J shed 8 bases, and the junction held 6 bases outside the gene matches. In germline, CDR1 is SNHLY, CDR2 FYNNEI. CDR3 length: 13 residues. CDR3 region: CASNGQGWEKLFF. The CDR3 DNA sequence: TGTGCCAGCAACGGACAGGGATGGGAAAAACTGTTTTTT.

The V call is TRBV6-1, the J call TRBJ2-1, with D hard to call. Per germline, CDR1 MNHNS and CDR2 SASEGT. V dropped 3 bases and J dropped 4 bases, with 13 bases sitting between them. The CDR3 is made up of 15 amino acids. The CDR3 DNA sequence: TGTGCCAGCAGTGAGATTCGTCCGGGTTACAATGAGCAGTTCTTC. Residues: CASSEIRPGYNEQFF.

CDR3 DNA: TGTGCCAGCAGCGGGGGCCGGGAATACGAGCAGTACTTC. Translation gives CASSGGREYEQYF. The chain links TRBV5-4 to TRBJ2-7, with a possible D match to TRBD1 (6 bases). From germline, CDR1 is SGHNT and CDR2 YYREEE (reference sequence). V was clipped by 4 bases and J by 4 bases, with 12 bases between them. The CDR3 runs 13 residues.

The chain couples TRBV14 to TRBJ2-1, with 7 bases fitting TRBD1. Germline values: CDR1 SGHDN, CDR2 FVKESK. This CDR3 region has 15 residues. Losses at the gene ends were 4 bases for V and 2 bases for J; bases not matched to a gene: 5. The CDR3 bases are TGTGCCAGCAGCCCCGACAGGGAAACCTACAATGAGCAGTTCTTC. Residues: CASSPDRETYNEQFF.

This clone has more than one count but fewer than ten. The rearrangement uses TRBV7-9 and TRBJ2-7, with 11 bases identical to TRBD2. Germline CDR1 reads SEHNR; CDR2 reads FQNEAQ (reference sequence). J was trimmed by 1 base and V by 7 bases; bases with no gene match: 6. This CDR3 has 15 amino acids. The CDR3 loop reads CASTKGLAASYEQYF. For the CDR3, the DNA is TGTGCCAGCACCAAGGGACTAGCGGCATCCTACGAGCAGTACTTC.

The chain uses TRBV7-9 and TRBJ1-4; 8 bases fit TRBD1. CDR1 and CDR2 from the germline V gene are SEHNR and FQNEAQ (reference sequence). Trimming cost V 5 bases and J 10 bases; bases outside gene matches: 15. This CDR3 has 16 residues. In DNA form, the CDR3 reads TGTGCCAGCAGCGCATCCCGAGGACAGGGAATGGCAAAACTGTTTTTT. As protein: CASSASRGQGMAKLFF.

The CDR3 here is CASSFRERTYNEQFF. In nucleotides, the CDR3 is TGTGCCAGCAGCTTTAGGGAGAGAACCTACAATGAGCAGTTCTTC. The V call is TRBV7-9, the J call TRBJ2-1; D is perhaps TRBD2 (5 bases). Trimming took 3 bases from V and 2 from J, leaving 11 bases between them. The length of the CDR3 is 15 residues. Germline assignment: CDR1 SEHNR and CDR2 FQNEAQ (reference sequence).

Comment on this clone: Additional DNA sequences in this sample encode the identical CDR3. J is TRBJ2-7 and V is TRBV12-3 or TRBV12-4; TRBD1 is a possible D gene (5 bases). The CDR3 is 12 amino acids. V lost 5 bases, J lost 3 bases, and 8 bases lay in between. The CDR3 reads CASSRDSYEQYF. The CDR3 DNA follows: TGTGCCAGCAGTCGAGACAGCTACGAGCAGTACTTC.

J is TRBJ1-5 and V is TRBV15, with TRBD1 identical over 8 bases. The CDR3 covers 19 residues. Unmatched junction bases numbered 13, after V lost 2 bases and J lost 1 base. Germline assignment: CDR1 LNHNV and CDR2 YYDKDF (reference sequence). CDR3 region: CATSRMGNRGSFSNQPQHF. The DNA of the CDR3 is TGTGCCACCAGCAGAATGGGGAACAGGGGGTCCTTCAGCAATCAGCCCCAGCATTTT.

The V and J genes are TRBV5-6 and TRBJ2-5; D gene uncertain. The CDR3 is made up of 16 amino acids. Germline V CDR1 and CDR2: SGHDT, YYEEEE. V lost 4 bases to trimming and J lost 0 bases, with 16 bases between them. CDR3 residues: CASSLVYQQYQETQYF. For the CDR3, the DNA is TGTGCCAGCAGCCTAGTCTACCAGCAGTACCAAGAGACCCAGTACTTC.

The chain links TRBV6-5 to TRBJ1-5, with 7 bases lining up with TRBD1. The length of the CDR3 is 13 residues. Trimming took 6 bases from V and 6 from J; bases not matched to a gene: 5. Germline values: CDR1 MNHEY, CDR2 SVGAGI. CDR3 DNA: TGTGCCAGCAGGCAGGGGGAATTTCAGCCCCAGCATTTT. Its protein product is CASRQGEFQPQHF.

Within the sample, this clone is medium-sized. The genes are TRBV7-9 and TRBJ2-7; the D gene is possibly TRBD1 (6 bases). V was trimmed by 3 bases and J by 2 bases, leaving 11 bases between them. The CDR3 consists of 14 residues. CDR1 is SEHNR and CDR2 is FQNEAQ in the germline V gene (reference sequence). This CDR3 reads CASSFTGQTYEQYF. Here the CDR3 DNA reads TGTGCCAGCAGCTTTACCGGACAGACCTACGAGCAGTACTTC.

This clone showed up just once. The rearrangement links TRBV6-2 or TRBV6-3 to TRBJ2-1; 11 nucleotides line up with TRBD1. The germline gives CDR1 MNHEY, CDR2 SVGEGT. CDR3 length: 17 amino acids. V lost 5 bases and J lost 10; bases outside the gene matches: 16. CDR3 protein: CASSPPLGQGAAGEQFF. CDR3 coding DNA: TGTGCCAGCAGTCCCCCACTTGGACAGGGGGCGGCAGGGGAGCAGTTCTTC.

The chain uses TRBV5-4 and TRBJ2-3; maybe TRBD1 (6 bases). The V and J ends lost 4 bases and 5 bases respectively, with 17 bases between them. Germline CDR1 reads SGHNT; CDR2 reads YYREEE (reference sequence). The CDR3 loop spans 15 amino acids. Written as DNA, the CDR3 is TGTGCCAGCAGCCATACGGGACAAGGAGAAGATACGCAGTATTTT. Protein product: CASSHTGQGEDTQYF.